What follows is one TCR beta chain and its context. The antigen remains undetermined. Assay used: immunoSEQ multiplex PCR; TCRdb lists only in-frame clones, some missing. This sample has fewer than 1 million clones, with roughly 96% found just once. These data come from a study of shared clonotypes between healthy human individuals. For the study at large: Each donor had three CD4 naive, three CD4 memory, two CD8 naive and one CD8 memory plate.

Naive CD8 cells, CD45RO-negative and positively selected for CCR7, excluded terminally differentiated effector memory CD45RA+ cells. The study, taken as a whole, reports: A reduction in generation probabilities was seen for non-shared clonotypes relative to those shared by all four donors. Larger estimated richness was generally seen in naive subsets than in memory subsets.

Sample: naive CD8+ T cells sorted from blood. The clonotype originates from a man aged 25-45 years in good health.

CDR3 sequence reads: CASSLETTQANYGYTF. CDR3 DNA: TGTGCCAGCAGCTTAGAAACGACCCAAGCTAACTATGGCTACACCTTC. V is TRBV7-9 and J is TRBJ1-2; D is ambiguous. Germline CDR1 reads SEHNR; CDR2 reads FQNEAQ (reference sequence). V lost 1 base to trimming and J lost 0 bases, with 12 bases between them. This CDR3 is built from 16 residues.